This is a list of T cell receptor beta chains from one sample in a study of response to subunit inactivated influenza vaccine. TCRdb independently ran MiXCR on the RT-PCR reads; one entry per CDR3 protein. This sample carries 500,000 to 600,000 distinct CDR3 sequences, 12% of them seen once, and the ten largest clones take roughly a tenth. This sample comprised PBMCs from blood, obtained on the day of vaccination. Receptors originate from a man aged 50 or older who received an inactivated influenza vaccine. Both conserved end residues are part of each CDR3. The D gene is left open where the match is weak. Size is stated for part of the rows, as once, few or many counts, or as a class when the clone is expanded.

J gene | V gene | CDR3 length | D gene | clone size | CDR3 DNA | CDR3 protein
TRBJ1-1 | TRBV7-8 | 14 | . | . | TGTGCCAGCAGCTTAATTAGGGGGAGGGCTGAAGCTTTCTTT | CASSLIRGRAEAFF
TRBJ1-1 | TRBV4-3 | 14 | . | many | TGCGCCAGCAGCCACCCTGGACTTGACACTGAAGCTTTCTTT | CASSHPGLDTEAFF
TRBJ1-6 | TRBV7-3 | 16 | . | few | TGTGCCAGCAGCTTACATCCCAGGGAAAGAAATTCACCCCTCCACTTT | CASSLHPRERNSPLHF
TRBJ1-5 | TRBV7-2 | 13 | . | few | TGTGCCAGCAGCTTGGAAGACCGCAGCACCCAGCATTTT | CASSLEDRSTQHF
TRBJ2-1 | TRBV12-3/TRBV12-4 | 14 | TRBD1 | . | TGTGCCAGCAGTTCGATGACAGGGTACAATGAGCAGTTCTTC | CASSSMTGYNEQFF
TRBJ2-5 | TRBV2 | 15 | TRBD2 | . | TGTGCCAGCAAGGGACTAGCGGGGGGTCGGGAGACCCAGTACTTC | CASKGLAGGRETQYF
TRBJ2-7 | TRBV12-3/TRBV12-4 | 13 | TRBD2 | few | TGTGCCAGCGGACTAGCGGGGGGCTACGAGCAGTACTTC | CASGLAGGYEQYF
TRBJ1-1 | TRBV12-3/TRBV12-4 | 15 | . | few | TGTGCCAGCAGTCCCCCTCAGGGGCGAAAGGCTGAAGCTTTCTTT | CASSPPQGRKAEAFF
TRBJ1-3 | TRBV20-1 | 14 | . | . | TGCAGTGCTCACGTCCCGGGATGGGGAAACACCATGTATTTT | CSAHVPGWGNTMYF
TRBJ2-2 | TRBV19 | 14 | TRBD1 | . | TGTGCCAGCCGAGGACAGGGATACGCCGGGGAGCTGTTTTTT | CASRGQGYAGELFF
TRBJ2-1 | TRBV7-9 | 11 | . | many | TGTGCCAGCAGCTCGAAATATGAGCAGTTCTTC | CASSSKYEQFF
TRBJ2-7 | TRBV9 | 15 | . | few | TGTGCCAGCAGCGTAGGATGGGCTGGAATACGAGAGCAGTACTTC | CASSVGWAGIREQYF
TRBJ2-1 | TRBV5-1 | 16 | TRBD2 | many | TGCGCCAGCAGCTTGTTGCCTAGCGGGAACGGGAATGAGCAGTTCTTC | CASSLLPSGNGNEQFF
TRBJ2-5 | TRBV9 | 16 | . | . | TGTGCCAGCAGCACAAGCCGGGACACAACCCAAGAGACCCAGTACTTC | CASSTSRDTTQETQYF
TRBJ1-5 | TRBV4-2 | 13 | TRBD1 | . | TGTGCCAGCAGCCCACACAGGGGTCAGCCCCAGCATTTT | CASSPHRGQPQHF
TRBJ2-5 | TRBV20-1 | 13 | . | few | TGCAGTGCTAGCGCTGGCCCACAAGAGACCCAGTACTTC | CSASAGPQETQYF